Reported below is one TCR beta chain. Antigen: not known. TCRdb's table, derived via immunoSEQ multiplex PCR, lists solely in-frame clones and lacks some. This sample yields fewer than 250,000 clones, of which roughly 83% are seen a single time; 11% to 15% belongs to the top ten. The data derive from a study of cytomegalovirus exposure and HLA in healthy donors. Study conclusions and caveats: According to a subsequent analysis, TCR clusters identified in the first cohort showed a tendency to co-occur across the 120 validation repertoires. Reportedly, cytomegalovirus status was diagnosed with high sensitivity and specificity. The listing of roughly 160 TCR beta chains classed them as cytomegalovirus-associated.

The CDR3 is 14 amino acids. The V gene lost 2 bases and the J gene lost 2 bases, with 7 bases spanning the gap. The germline V gene encodes CDR1 MGHRA and CDR2 YSYEKL. The sequenced sample was PBMCs. The V gene is TRBV4-1, the J gene TRBJ1-5; no reliable D call. The sequence came from a woman aged 25-40 years in good health and CMV-seropositive. The CDR3 nucleotides are TGCGCCAGCAGCCAATTCGGGGGCAATCAGCCCCAGCATTTT. This gives the protein CASSQFGGNQPQHF.